This TCR beta chain is drawn from a study of Ad26.COV2.S vaccination and SARS-CoV-2 variants. Study-wide results and caveats: Greater spike-specific TCR breadth was seen in vaccine recipients than in placebo recipients.

Regarding treatment: some 20 received Ad26.COV2.S at low or high dose, single or two shots; roughly 5 received placebo; per-sample allocation not given. Specimens were obtained on day 63 following the first vaccine or placebo injection. Wuhan-strain SARS-CoV-2 spike was expressed by the Ad26 vector that made up the vaccine. Concerning this clone itself: Its antigen is unknown.

TCRdb keeps only in-frame clones here, not all; method: immunoSEQ multiplex PCR. The sample lists roughly 500,000 clones, about 91% seen once, with approximately 2.5% in the top ten. Germline assignment: CDR1 SGHNT and CDR2 YYREEE (reference sequence). The CDR3 totals 16 residues. The junction had 7 bases not matched to a gene; V was cut back by 4 bases and J by 0 bases. The material was peripheral blood, obtained in a trial of Ad26.COV2.S vaccine versus placebo. The rearrangement links TRBV5-4 to TRBJ2-1; 7 bases match TRBD2. The receptor's source is a person aged 18-60 years who received the Ad26.COV2.S COVID-19 vaccine or a placebo. CDR3 residues: CASSKGLRSSYNEQFF. The CDR3 nucleotides read TGTGCCAGCAGCAAGGGACTAAGAAGCTCCTACAATGAGCAGTTCTTC.